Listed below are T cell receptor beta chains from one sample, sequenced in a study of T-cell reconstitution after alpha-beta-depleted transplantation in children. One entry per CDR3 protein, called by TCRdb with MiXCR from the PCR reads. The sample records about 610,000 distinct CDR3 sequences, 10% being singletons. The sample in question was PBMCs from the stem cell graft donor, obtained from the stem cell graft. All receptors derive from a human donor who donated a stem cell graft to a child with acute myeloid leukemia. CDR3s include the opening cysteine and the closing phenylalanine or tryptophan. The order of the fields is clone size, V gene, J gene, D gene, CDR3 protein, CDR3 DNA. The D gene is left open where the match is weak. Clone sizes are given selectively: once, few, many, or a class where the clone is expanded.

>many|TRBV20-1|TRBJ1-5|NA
CSARTEYSNQPQHF
TGCAGTGCTAGGACCGAGTATAGCAATCAGCCCCAGCATTTT
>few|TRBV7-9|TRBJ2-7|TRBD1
CASRSGQGHEQYF
TGTGCCAGCAGATCGGGACAGGGCCACGAGCAGTACTTC
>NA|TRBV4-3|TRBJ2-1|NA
CASSQDSIIHNEQFF
TGCGCCAGCAGCCAAGATTCCATAATCCACAATGAGCAGTTCTTC
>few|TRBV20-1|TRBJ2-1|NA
CSALVGTRGYNEQFF
TGCAGTGCTCTGGTGGGAACCCGTGGGTACAATGAGCAGTTCTTC
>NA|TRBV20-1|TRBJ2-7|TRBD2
CSASETGTSITEQYF
TGCAGTGCTAGTGAGACCGGGACTAGTATCACCGAGCAGTACTTC
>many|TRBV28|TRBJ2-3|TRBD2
CASSPSGRGTDTQYF
TGTGCCAGCAGTCCTAGCGGGAGGGGCACAGATACGCAGTATTTT
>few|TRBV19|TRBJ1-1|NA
CAVAGGRGEAFF
TGTGCCGTTGCCGGGGGGCGGGGTGAAGCTTTCTTT
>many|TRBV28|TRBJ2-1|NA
CASSQPPFSYNEQFF
TGTGCCAGCAGCCAGCCGCCTTTCTCCTACAATGAGCAGTTCTTC
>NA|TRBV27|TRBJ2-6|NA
CAAIIEDRLLYYSGANVLTF
TGTGCCGCCATAATCGAAGACAGACTACTCTACTACTCTGGGGCCAACGTCCTGACTTTC
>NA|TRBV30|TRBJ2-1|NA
CAWRNRHNEQFF
TGTGCCTGGAGAAACCGGCACAATGAGCAGTTCTTC
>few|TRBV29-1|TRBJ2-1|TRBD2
CSGTTSGRGGEQFF
TGCAGCGGAACGACTAGCGGGAGGGGGGGTGAGCAGTTCTTC
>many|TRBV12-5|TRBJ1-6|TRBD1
CASVLGQGLNSPLHF
TGTGCTAGTGTCCTAGGACAGGGGTTGAATTCACCCCTCCACTTT
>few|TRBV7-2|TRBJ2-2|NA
CASSLTGAGGELFF
TGTGCCAGCAGTCTAACGGGGGCAGGCGGGGAGCTGTTTTTT
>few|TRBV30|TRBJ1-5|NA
CAWSAGASNQPQHF
TGTGCCTGGAGCGCCGGGGCTAGCAATCAGCCCCAGCATTTT
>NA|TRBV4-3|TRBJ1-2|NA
CASSHDQGANYGYTF
TGCGCCAGCAGCCATGACCAGGGTGCAAACTATGGCTACACCTTC
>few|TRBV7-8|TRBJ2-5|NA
CASSKRPGHFQETQYF
TGTGCCAGCAGCAAACGCCCGGGACACTTCCAAGAGACCCAGTACTTC
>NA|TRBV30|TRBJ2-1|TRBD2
CAWSPAGDYPYNEQFF
TGTGCCTGGAGTCCCGCGGGAGACTACCCTTACAATGAGCAGTTCTTC
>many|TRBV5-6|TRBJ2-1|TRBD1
CASSLPGQGALSGLFF
TGTGCCAGCAGCCTACCGGGACAGGGGGCGTTGTCCGGTCTGTTCTTC
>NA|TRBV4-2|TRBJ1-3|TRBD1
CASSQDLSGRDRTGNTIYF
TGTGCCAGCAGCCAAGATCTAAGCGGCAGGGACAGGACTGGAAACACCATATATTTT
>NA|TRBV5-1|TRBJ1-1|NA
CASSLDGRPNTEAFF
TGCGCCAGCAGCTTGGACGGACGCCCGAACACTGAAGCTTTCTTT
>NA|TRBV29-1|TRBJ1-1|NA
CSVLGQNTEAFF
TGCAGCGTCCTGGGACAGAACACTGAAGCTTTCTTT
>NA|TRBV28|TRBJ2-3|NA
CASSLKQRSSTDTQYF
TGTGCCAGCAGTTTAAAACAGCGGAGTAGCACAGATACGCAGTATTTT
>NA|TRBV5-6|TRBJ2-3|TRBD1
CASSLPGTGWNTQYF
TGTGCCAGCAGCCTCCCCGGGACAGGGTGGAATACGCAGTATTTT
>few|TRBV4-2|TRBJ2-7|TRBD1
CASTRTGATYEQYF
TGTGCCAGCACTCGGACAGGGGCAACCTACGAGCAGTACTTC
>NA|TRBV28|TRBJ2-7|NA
CASSLVDRGEQYF
TGTGCCAGCAGTTTAGTGGACCGGGGGGAGCAGTACTTC
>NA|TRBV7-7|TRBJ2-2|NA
CASSLEPATGELFF
TGTGCTAGCAGCTTAGAGCCAGCGACCGGGGAGCTGTTTTTT
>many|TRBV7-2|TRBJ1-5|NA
CASSLPHNQPQHF
TGTGCCAGCAGCCTGCCACACAATCAGCCCCAGCATTTT
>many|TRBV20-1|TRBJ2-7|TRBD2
CSASLAGVYLAEQYF
TGCAGTGCTTCCTTAGCGGGAGTATACCTGGCCGAGCAGTACTTC
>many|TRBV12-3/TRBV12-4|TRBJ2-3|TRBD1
CASRVQGNPDTQYF
TGTGCCAGCAGGGTACAGGGGAACCCAGATACGCAGTATTTT
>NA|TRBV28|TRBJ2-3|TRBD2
CASGLAGLTDTQYF
TGTGCCAGCGGGCTAGCGGGTCTCACAGATACGCAGTATTTT
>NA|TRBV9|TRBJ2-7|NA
CASSVGGIYEQYF
TGTGCCAGCAGCGTAGGAGGGATCTACGAGCAGTACTTC
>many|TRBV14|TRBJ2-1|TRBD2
CASSHLSGTMHNEQFF
TGTGCCAGCAGCCACCTATCCGGGACTATGCACAATGAGCAGTTCTTC
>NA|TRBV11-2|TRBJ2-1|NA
CASSLDPPPLNEQFF
TGTGCCAGCAGCTTAGATCCGCCACCCCTGAATGAGCAGTTCTTC
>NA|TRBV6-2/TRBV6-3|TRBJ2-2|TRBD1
CASREAGTGLTGELFF
TGTGCCAGCAGAGAAGCCGGGACAGGGCTCACCGGGGAGCTGTTTTTT
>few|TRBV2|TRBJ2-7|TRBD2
CASSYRDYSYEQYF
TGTGCCAGCAGTTATCGGGACTACTCCTACGAGCAGTACTTC
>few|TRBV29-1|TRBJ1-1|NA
CSVAVSMNTEAFF
TGCAGCGTTGCGGTTTCCATGAACACTGAAGCTTTCTTT
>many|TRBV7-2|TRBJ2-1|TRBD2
CASSMSSGRGVYNEQFF
TGTGCCAGCAGCATGTCTAGCGGGAGAGGGGTATACAATGAGCAGTTCTTC
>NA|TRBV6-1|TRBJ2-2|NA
CASRDLNTGELFF
TGTGCCAGCAGGGACTTAAACACCGGGGAGCTGTTTTTT
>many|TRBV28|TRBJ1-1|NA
CASIRGQRWNTEAFF
TGTGCCAGCATCCGGGGCCAGAGGTGGAACACTGAAGCTTTCTTT
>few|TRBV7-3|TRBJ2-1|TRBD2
CASSPLGGNNEQFF
TGTGCCAGCAGCCCCCTGGGGGGGAACAATGAGCAGTTCTTC
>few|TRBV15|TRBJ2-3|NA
CATSRGSGAVPSTDTQYF
TGTGCCACCAGCAGAGGTTCTGGTGCGGTCCCGAGCACAGATACGCAGTATTTT